These 25 T cell receptor beta chains share one sample of origin, sequenced in a study of T-cell memory formation after mild COVID-19. A single record per CDR3 protein comes from TCRdb applying MiXCR to the 5' RACE reads. In the table there are under 450,000 distinct CDR3 sequences, 20% of which are singletons. Sequences were obtained from PBMCs or a T cell subset sorted from them (not recorded which). All receptors come from a man aged 18-30 years who had mild COVID-19 (a few samples of this study predate the infection). Cell type and time point are not known.

There are many counts of this clonotype. The gene calls are TRBV10-3 and TRBJ2-1; 7 bases map to TRBD2. The J segment lost 3 bases and the V segment lost 10 bases, leaving 15 bases of the junction unmatched. The CDR3 covers 16 residues. Germline CDR1 is ENHRY and CDR2 is SYGVKD. In DNA, the CDR3 is TGTGCCACCCAGGTAGGGGAGCGGGGACTCTACAATGAGCAGTTCTTC. It yields the protein CATQVGERGLYNEQFF.

The rearrangement links TRBV11-2 to TRBJ2-7; 7 nucleotides align to TRBD1. V dropped 5 bases and J dropped 4; count of bases not matched to a gene: 11. CDR1 is SGHAT, CDR2 FQNNGV, per germline. This CDR3 is built from 15 residues. The CDR3 DNA follows: TGTGCCAGCAGCGATACCGGGACAGACTCTTACGAGCAGTACTTC. Protein: CASSDTGTDSYEQYF.

V is TRBV7-6 and J is TRBJ2-1, with 12 bases that match TRBD2. CDR3 length: 15 residues. Trimming removed 5 bases from V and 8 bases from J; junction bases left unmatched: 7. Germline V gene data show CDR1 as SGHVS and CDR2 as FNYEAQ. The CDR3 loop is CASSQLRTSGDEQFF. The CDR3 DNA sequence: TGTGCCAGCAGCCAACTTAGGACTAGCGGGGATGAGCAGTTCTTC.

This chain uses TRBV5-1 with TRBJ2-3; D is undetermined. With 5 bases removed from V and 3 bases from J, the gap between germline ends came to 25 bases. CDR3 length: 18 amino acids. Germline V lookup: CDR1 SGHRS, CDR2 YFSETQ. The DNA for the CDR3 is TGCGCCAGCAGGGCGAGCCCCGCTTCACAGATTGGGACAGATACGCAGTATTTT. Translation gives CASRASPASQIGTDTQYF.

The rearrangement uses TRBV5-1 and TRBJ2-3, with D possibly TRBD2 on 7 matching bases. The germline V and J ends were trimmed by 6 bases and 5 bases, with 13 bases remaining between them. The CDR3 runs 13 residues. The germline V gene encodes CDR1 SGHRS and CDR2 YFSETQ. The CDR3: CASNRGAGDTQYF. Here the CDR3 DNA reads TGCGCCAGCAATCGGGGGGCGGGAGATACGCAGTATTTT. The full variable domain, in which reference TRBV5-1 and TRBJ2-3 provide the parts outside the CDR3, is KAGVTQTPRYLIKTRGQQVTLSCSPISGHRSVSWYQQTPGQGLQFLFEYFSETQRNKGNFPGRFSGRQFSNSRSEMNVSTLELGDSALYLCASNRGAGDTQYFGPGTRLTVL.

The V call is TRBV20-1, the J call TRBJ1-2; TRBD1 agrees at 8 bases. The CDR3 runs 14 residues. CDR1 and CDR2 from the germline V gene are DFQATT and SNEGSKA (reference sequence). The V gene end was trimmed by 0 bases and the J gene end by 8 bases; junction bases not matched to a gene: 8. The CDR3 spells CSARDWAGGIGYTF. CDR3 nucleotides: TGCAGTGCTAGAGATTGGGCAGGGGGCATCGGCTACACCTTC.

V gene TRBV4-3 combines with J gene TRBJ2-2; TRBD2 aligns across 9 bases. CDR1 and CDR2 (germline): LGHNA, YSLEER. This CDR3 comprises 18 residues. Trimming at V came to 0 bases and at J to 4 bases, leaving 9 bases not matched to a gene. The chain's CDR3 is CASSQDGAGGPVTGELFF. CDR3 DNA: TGCGCCAGCAGCCAAGACGGCGCGGGGGGGCCCGTCACCGGGGAGCTGTTTTTT.

This clonotype was seen more than once but under ten times. CDR3 bases: TGTGCCAGCTCCCGGCAGGGGGTACACGAAAAACTGTTTTTT. This codes for CASSRQGVHEKLFF. J is TRBJ1-4 and V is TRBV18; 7 nucleotides match TRBD1. Germline-derived CDR1 and CDR2 are KGHSH and LQKENI. The V gene end was trimmed by 6 bases and the J gene end by 8 bases; junction bases not matched to a gene: 9. This CDR3 spans 14 amino acids.

In this sample, this clonotype turned up a few times. V usage is TRBV20-1 and J usage is TRBJ1-2; D not resolved. From germline, CDR1 is DFQATT and CDR2 SNEGSKA (reference sequence). Trimming shortened V by 4 bases and J by 1 base, and 10 bases separated the two germline ends. The CDR3 is 13 amino acids. CDR3 loop: CSATNELNYGYTF. Written as DNA, the CDR3 is TGCAGTGCTACAAACGAACTTAACTATGGCTACACCTTC.

The chain employs TRBV5-6 and TRBJ1-5, with D perhaps matching TRBD1 (5 bases). This CDR3 is built from 14 residues. CDR1 and CDR2 from the germline V gene are SGHDT and YYEEEE. Trimming left V 4 bases short and J 1 base short, with 9 bases between. The CDR3 nucleotides are TGTGCCAGCAGCACCAGACAGAGCAATCAGCCCCAGCATTTT. The encoded protein is CASSTRQSNQPQHF.

This clonotype was observed a handful of times. The rearrangement joins TRBV6-2 or TRBV6-3 to TRBJ2-1; D ambiguous. Deletions cut 7 bases from V and 8 bases from J, with 12 bases between. CDR1 MNHEY and CDR2 SVGEGT come from the germline V gene. The CDR3 runs 12 residues. Here the CDR3 DNA reads TGTGCCAGCACCCAAAGCCGCGATGAGCAGTTCTTC. This encodes CASTQSRDEQFF.

This clonotype appeared a few times. V and J are TRBV6-6 and TRBJ1-1; D uncertain. The CDR3 contains 13 residues. CDR1 is MNHNY and CDR2 is SVGAGI in the germline V gene (reference sequence). Trimming shortened V by 7 bases and J by 3 bases, and 12 bases separated the two germline ends. DNA of the CDR3: TGTGCCAGCATCCAGATAGACGACACTGAAGCTTTCTTT. Protein sequence: CASIQIDDTEAFF.

This clonotype was recorded a few times. The V call is TRBV4-1, the J call TRBJ2-4; 10 bases are shared with TRBD2. The V gene end was trimmed by 0 bases and the J gene end by 8 bases; junction bases not matched to a gene: 7. Germline assignment: CDR1 MGHRA and CDR2 YSYEKL. The CDR3 extends over 16 amino acids. The CDR3 reads CASSQEKRGGVYIQYF. The CDR3 region has the DNA TGCGCCAGCAGCCAAGAAAAGCGGGGGGGCGTTTACATTCAGTACTTC.

This chain uses TRBV7-2 with TRBJ2-7; possible D gene TRBD1, 5 bases. The ends were cut back, 4 bases at V and 4 bases at J, with 8 bases in the middle. The length of the CDR3 is 12 residues. Germline V gene lookup returns CDR1 SGHTA and CDR2 FQGNSA. CDR3 bases: TGTGCCAGCAGCTGGGGCATGTACGAGCAGTACTTC. Translation gives CASSWGMYEQYF.

This clonotype was seen many times. This chain links TRBV7-9 with TRBJ2-2; 14 positions agree with TRBD2. Germline lookup yields CDR1 SEHNR and CDR2 FQNEAQ (reference sequence). V lost 5 bases and J lost 3; bases outside the gene matches: 5. The CDR3 loop spans 17 amino acids. CDR3 nucleotide sequence: TGTGCCAGCAGCCGCGGACTAGCGGGGGGCTACACCGGGGAGCTGTTTTTT. This encodes CASSRGLAGGYTGELFF.

The J gene is TRBJ2-5, the V gene TRBV12-3 or TRBV12-4; 8 nucleotides agree with TRBD2. Unmatched junction bases numbered 8, after V lost 4 bases and J lost 4 bases. This CDR3 has 15 residues. The DNA of the CDR3 is TGTGCCAGCAGTTCCCAGGCGGGGGGCTTAGAGACCCAGTACTTC. It specifies CASSSQAGGLETQYF.

The chain links TRBV5-1 to TRBJ1-2; D not certain. The CDR3 contains 13 residues. Between the trimmed V and J ends, which lost 1 base and 4 bases, there was a span of 8 bases. Germline CDR1 reads SGHRS; CDR2 reads YFSETQ. This CDR3 reads CASSLYGVYGYTF. In nucleotides, the CDR3 is TGCGCCAGCAGCTTGTACGGGGTCTATGGCTACACCTTC.

V gene TRBV20-1 combines with J gene TRBJ2-2; TRBD1 agrees at 8 bases. The CDR3 loop spans 15 amino acids. The V gene's germline CDR1 is DFQATT and CDR2 SNEGSKA (reference sequence). Trimming removed 0 bases from V and 5 bases from J; junction bases left unmatched: 5. The CDR3 nucleotides read TGCAGTGCTAGAGATCCGACAGGGGCAACCGGGGAGCTGTTTTTT. Translated, it gives CSARDPTGATGELFF.

The genes are TRBV15 and TRBJ2-1, with D perhaps TRBD2 (7 bases). The CDR3 totals 16 residues. V was shortened by 4 bases and J by 2 bases, with 15 bases between the two germline ends. Germline V gene data show CDR1 as LNHNV and CDR2 as YYDKDF (reference sequence). The CDR3 spells CATSTGGGGTYNEQFF. The CDR3 coding sequence is TGTGCCACCAGCACCGGAGGGGGGGGGACCTACAATGAGCAGTTCTTC. The complete variable domain, with remaining parts taken from reference TRBV15 and TRBJ2-1, reads DAMVIQNPRYQVTQFGKPVTLSCSQTLNHNVMYWYQQKSSQAPKLLFHYYDKDFNNEADTPDNFQSRRPNTSFCFLDIRSPGLGDTAMYLCATSTGGGGTYNEQFFGPGTRLTVL.

This clonotype has only a few counts. The chain is built from TRBV6-2 or TRBV6-3 and TRBJ2-1; 10 positions match TRBD2. The CDR3 sequence is 15 residues long. Losses at the gene ends were 5 bases for V and 8 bases for J; bases not matched to a gene: 9. Germline V lookup: CDR1 MNHEY, CDR2 SVGEGT. CDR3 residues: CASSPPTSGVDEQFF. DNA of the CDR3: TGTGCCAGCAGTCCCCCCACTAGCGGGGTCGATGAGCAGTTCTTC.

This clonotype was counted only a few times. V is TRBV5-4 and J is TRBJ1-1; TRBD1 is a possible D gene (6 bases). The CDR3 contains 14 residues. The V end lost 1 base, the J end lost 5 bases, and 12 bases lay between the germline ends. Germline lookup yields CDR1 SGHNT and CDR2 YYREEE (reference sequence). For the CDR3, the DNA is TGTGCCAGCAGCTTGATCAGGGGAGAGACTGAAGCTTTCTTT. The encoded protein is CASSLIRGETEAFF.

V gene TRBV4-1 combines with J gene TRBJ2-7; TRBD1 aligns across 9 bases. Germline trimming cut 5 bases from V and 5 bases from J; bases unmatched to any gene: 10. The CDR3 is 15 residues long. Per germline, CDR1 MGHRA and CDR2 YSYEKL. CDR3 sequence reads: CASSKNLDRGNEQYF. DNA of the CDR3: TGCGCCAGCAGCAAGAACCTCGACAGGGGGAACGAGCAGTACTTC.

V usage is TRBV3-1 and J usage is TRBJ2-2; D may be TRBD1 (6 bases). The germline V gene encodes CDR1 LGHDT and CDR2 YNNKEL (reference sequence). V lost 4 bases, J lost 1 base, and 13 bases lay in between. The CDR3 is made up of 16 amino acids. The CDR3 DNA reads as TGTGCCAGCAGCCTTCTCAGGGGAAGGAACACCGGGGAGCTGTTTTTT. Its translation is CASSLLRGRNTGELFF. Full variable domain (missing parts from reference TRBV3-1 and TRBJ2-2): DTAVSQTPKYLVTQMGNDKSIKCEQNLGHDTMYWYKQDSKKFLKIMFSYNNKELIINETVPNRFSPKSPDKAHLNLHINSLELGDSAVYFCASSLLRGRNTGELFFGEGSRLTVL.

This chain uses TRBV29-1 with TRBJ2-2, with D uncertain. Trimming stripped 4 bases from V and 4 bases from J, with 10 bases between. This CDR3 is 13 amino acids long. CDR1 and CDR2 (germline): SQVTM, ANQGSEA. DNA for the CDR3: TGCAGCGTTGTACCCGGCCGCACCGGGGAGCTGTTTTTT. It codes for CSVVPGRTGELFF.

This clonotype has only a few counts. This chain joins TRBV7-6 and TRBJ2-5; no clear D gene. Germline CDR1 is SGHVS and CDR2 is FNYEAQ. This CDR3 spans 11 amino acids. V was shortened by 6 bases and J by 7 bases, with 9 bases between the two germline ends. The DNA of the CDR3 is TGTGCCAGCAGGTCGTGGGGGACCCAGTACTTC. Translating gives CASRSWGTQYF.